The clone carrying this TCR beta chain was counted a few times. TCRdb analysed the RT-PCR reads with MiXCR anew, one entry per CDR3 protein. The table records more than 600,000 distinct CDR3 sequences, approximately 15% of them present only once. Germline V CDR1 and CDR2: MNHEY, SMNVEV (reference sequence). J gave up 7 bases and V 9 bases, and 18 bases lay outside the gene matches. This CDR3 has 16 amino acids. Material for sequencing was memory CD4+ T cells from blood. The chain recombines TRBV27 with TRBJ2-7; TRBD1 matches 10 bases. The source of this sequence is a female donor in good health, serving as a healthy control. The CDR3 is CASRTGGYVRRGEQYF. CDR3 DNA sequence: TGTGCCAGTAGGACAGGGGGGTACGTACGGAGGGGTGAGCAGTACTTC.